The T cell receptor beta chain under discussion was sequenced for a study of early T cells in non-severe SARS-CoV-2 infection. The overall study: Investigators sequenced bulk RNA drawn from unsorted whole blood, and chains remained unpaired. Findings of the study overall: Private and CD4 specificities were missed by VDJdb matching, skewed to anti-spike CD8.

Individual cDNA molecules each received unique molecular identifiers attached to them. TCRdb processed the 5' RACE reads anew with MiXCR; each CDR3 protein has one entry. The sample lists some 80,000 distinct CDR3 sequences, approximately 12% seen once, with about 3.4% in the top ten. As concerns this clonotype: Its cognate antigen is unknown.

This CDR3 is 12 amino acids long. Deletions cut 7 bases from V and 4 bases from J, with 11 bases between. Germline lookup yields CDR1 SNHLY and CDR2 FYNNEI. The source is an adult who was a healthcare worker with PCR-confirmed SARS-CoV-2 infection or an uninfected control (not recorded which). The gene calls are TRBV2 and TRBJ2-7, with TRBD2 as a possible D gene (6 bases). Sequenced: whole blood. In nucleotides, the CDR3 is TGTGCCAGCAAGGCGGGACCTTACGAGCAGTACTTC. Translation gives CASKAGPYEQYF. The full variable domain, rest sourced from reference TRBV2 and TRBJ2-7, is EPEVTQTPSHQVTQMGQEVILRCVPISNHLYFYWYRQILGQKVEFLVSFYNNEISEKSEIFDDQFSVERPDGSNFTLKIRSTKLEDSAMYFCASKAGPYEQYFGPGTRLTVT.